The T cell receptor beta chain described here comes from a study of shared clonotypes between healthy human individuals. Generated by immunoSEQ multiplex PCR, the TCRdb table keeps only in-frame clones and is missing some. Among approximately 810,000 clones listed, roughly 92% were seen once. Naivety among CD8 cells was defined by CD45RO negativity and positive CCR7 selection, thereby excluding terminally differentiated effector memory CD45RA+ cells. The germline V gene encodes CDR1 LNHDA and CDR2 SQIVND (reference sequence). Trimming took 5 bases from V and 2 from J, leaving 10 bases between them. CDR3 length equals 14 residues.

The chain links TRBV19 to TRBJ1-5, with D maybe TRBD1 (5 bases). Sequencing input: naive CD8+ T cells sorted from blood. The TCR comes from a man aged 25-45 years in good health. CDR3 sequence: CASSVRGRNQPQHF. DNA of the CDR3: TGTGCCAGTAGTGTCCGGGGCCGCAATCAGCCCCAGCATTTT.